A selection of T cell receptor beta chains follows, all from one sample in a study of early T cells in non-severe SARS-CoV-2 infection. TCRdb ran MiXCR on the 5' RACE reads and lists one entry per CDR3 protein. Among about 72,000 distinct CDR3 sequences listed, about 9.4% were seen once. The sequencing used whole blood, collected at baseline. These TCRs come from an adult who was a healthcare worker with PCR-confirmed SARS-CoV-2 infection or an uninfected control (not recorded which). Each CDR3 is given with its conserved first and last residue. The D gene is left open where the match is weak. Not all rows give a size; the values are once, few, many and, for expanded clones, a class.

clone_size d_call j_call v_call cdr3_aa cdr3_nt
. TRBD2 TRBJ2-5 TRBV24-1 CATSDTGTSQETQYF TGTGCCACCAGTGACACCGGGACTAGCCAAGAGACCCAGTACTTC
few . TRBJ2-1 TRBV24-1 CATSDSKAPGNEQFF TGTGCCACCAGTGACTCCAAGGCCCCCGGAAATGAGCAGTTCTTC
many . TRBJ1-1 TRBV12-3/TRBV12-4 CASSFTHEAFF TGTGCCAGCAGTTTTACCCATGAAGCTTTCTTT
. . TRBJ1-1 TRBV18 CASSEAGGPAFF TGTGCCAGCTCCGAGGCGGGTGGCCCTGCTTTCTTT
many . TRBJ2-2 TRBV19 CASRNGNTGELFF TGTGCCAGTAGAAACGGTAACACCGGGGAGCTGTTTTTT
few . TRBJ1-6 TRBV5-1 CASSLEQGSRNSPLHF TGCGCCAGCAGCTTAGAACAGGGATCCCGTAATTCACCCCTCCACTTT
few . TRBJ2-7 TRBV2 CASSELAQSYEQYF TGTGCCAGCAGCGAACTCGCACAGTCCTACGAGCAGTACTTC
many . TRBJ2-7 TRBV24-1 CARRTDLQDEQYF TGTGCCAGACGGACTGACCTCCAGGACGAGCAGTACTTC
. . TRBJ2-1 TRBV5-1 CASSGGTPILGEQFF TGCGCCAGCAGCGGCGGGACTCCGATCCTAGGTGAGCAGTTCTTC
. TRBD1 TRBJ2-6 TRBV27 CASSPGTVPNVLTF TGTGCCAGCAGTCCCGGGACAGTCCCAAACGTCCTGACTTTC
many . TRBJ2-1 TRBV20-1 CSAPTSGLSEQFF TGCAGTGCTCCTACCTCAGGGTTAAGTGAGCAGTTCTTC
few . TRBJ2-5 TRBV2 CASQAQETQYF TGTGCCAGCCAGGCTCAAGAGACCCAGTACTTC
. . TRBJ2-2 TRBV12-3/TRBV12-4 CASSDDRRTGELFF TGTGCCAGCAGTGACGATAGGCGGACCGGGGAGCTGTTTTTT
many . TRBJ2-4 TRBV21-1 CASREWGENIQYF TGTGCCAGCCGGGAATGGGGGGAGAACATTCAGTACTTC
. . TRBJ2-6 TRBV4-2 CASSQEWTAGANVLTF TGTGCCAGCAGCCAAGAATGGACAGCTGGGGCCAACGTCCTGACTTTC
few TRBD2 TRBJ2-1 TRBV7-2 CASSAGLAGGSNEQFF TGTGCCAGCAGCGCGGGACTAGCGGGGGGGAGTAATGAGCAGTTCTTC
few . TRBJ1-4 TRBV5-1 CASSLAGGGTNEKLFF TGCGCCAGCAGCTTGGCCGGGGGCGGAACTAATGAAAAACTGTTTTTT
. TRBD1 TRBJ2-5 TRBV11-2 CASSRTTRRTGYGLGGETQYF TGTGCCAGCAGCCGAACCACGCGAAGGACAGGGTACGGGCTGGGGGGAGAGACCCAGTACTTC
. TRBD2 TRBJ2-7 TRBV9 CASSQGLAGDLYEQYF TGTGCCAGCAGCCAAGGACTAGCGGGGGACCTCTACGAGCAGTACTTC
many . TRBJ1-1 TRBV18 CASSSKGSNTEAFF TGTGCCAGCTCATCAAAGGGATCAAACACTGAAGCTTTCTTT
many . TRBJ1-3 TRBV7-2 CASSSRQNPSGNTIYF TGTGCCAGCAGCTCAAGACAGAATCCCTCTGGAAACACCATATATTTT
few . TRBJ2-1 TRBV7-8 CASSLSLIGAENYNEQFF TGTGCCAGCAGCTTAAGTTTAATAGGGGCGGAAAACTACAATGAGCAGTTCTTC
few . TRBJ2-1 TRBV29-1 CSVEQAYYNEQFF TGCAGCGTTGAACAGGCCTACTACAATGAGCAGTTCTTC
few . TRBJ2-7 TRBV5-6 CASSLTGHNYEQYF TGTGCCAGCAGCTTAACGGGACACAATTACGAGCAGTACTTC
many . TRBJ2-7 TRBV7-2 CASSPSGGTYEQYF TGTGCCAGCAGCCCAAGCGGCGGTACCTACGAGCAGTACTTC
. . TRBJ2-3 TRBV11-2 CASSLAGLDTQYF TGTGCCAGCAGCTTAGCAGGGTTGGATACGCAGTATTTT
few . TRBJ2-3 TRBV5-1 CASSLGAGTSTDTQYF TGCGCCAGCAGCTTGGGCGCGGGAACTAGCACAGATACGCAGTATTTT
many TRBD1 TRBJ1-5 TRBV24-1 CATSDGQGGQPQHF TGTGCCACCAGTGATGGACAGGGGGGACAGCCCCAGCATTTT
few TRBD1 TRBJ2-5 TRBV12-5 CASGSLRTGEETQYF TGTGCTAGTGGTTCCCTCCGGACAGGGGAAGAGACCCAGTACTTC
. . TRBJ1-1 TRBV20-1 CSARGTGNTEAFF TGCAGTGCTAGAGGAACAGGGAACACTGAAGCTTTCTTT
. . TRBJ1-1 TRBV6-2/TRBV6-3 CASTLSGHSNTEAFF TGTGCCAGCACCCTTTCGGGACATTCGAACACTGAAGCTTTCTTT
many . TRBJ2-2 TRBV14 CASSPDSVTGELFF TGTGCCAGCAGCCCGGACAGCGTAACCGGGGAGCTGTTTTTT
few TRBD2 TRBJ2-2 TRBV6-5 CASSPGGRGTGELFF TGTGCCAGCAGCCCGGGGGGGCGTGGCACCGGGGAGCTGTTTTTT